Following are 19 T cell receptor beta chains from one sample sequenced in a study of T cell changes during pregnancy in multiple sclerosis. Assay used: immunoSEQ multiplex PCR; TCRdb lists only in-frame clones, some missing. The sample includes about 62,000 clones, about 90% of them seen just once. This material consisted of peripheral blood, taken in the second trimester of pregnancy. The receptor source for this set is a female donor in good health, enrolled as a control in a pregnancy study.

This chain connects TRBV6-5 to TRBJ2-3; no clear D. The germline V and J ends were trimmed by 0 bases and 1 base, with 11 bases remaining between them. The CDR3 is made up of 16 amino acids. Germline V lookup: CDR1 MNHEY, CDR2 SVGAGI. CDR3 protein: CASSYSSGLRTDTQYF. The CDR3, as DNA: TGTGCCAGCAGTTACTCATCAGGCCTCCGCACAGATACGCAGTATTTT.

The CDR3 nucleotides read TGTGCCAGCAGTGATCGATTCGACAGCTTCTACGAGCAGTACTTC. This gives the protein CASSDRFDSFYEQYF. This chain connects TRBV6-1 to TRBJ2-7; a possible D gene is TRBD1 (5 bases). Looked up from germline, CDR1 is MNHNS and CDR2 is SASEGT. With 3 bases removed from V and 3 bases from J, the gap between germline ends came to 15 bases. The CDR3 length is 15 residues.

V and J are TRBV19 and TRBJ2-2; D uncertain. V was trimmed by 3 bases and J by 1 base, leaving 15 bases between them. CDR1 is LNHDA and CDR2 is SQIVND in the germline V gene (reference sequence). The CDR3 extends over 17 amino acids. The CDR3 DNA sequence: TGTGCCAGTAGTATGCCAAACGTGGCTGAGAACACCGGGGAGCTGTTTTTT. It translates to CASSMPNVAENTGELFF.

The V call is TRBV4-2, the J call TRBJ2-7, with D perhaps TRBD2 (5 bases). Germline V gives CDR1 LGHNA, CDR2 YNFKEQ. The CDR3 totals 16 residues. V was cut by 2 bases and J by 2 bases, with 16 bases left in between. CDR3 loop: CASSQHGNPITYEQYF. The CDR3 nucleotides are TGTGCCAGCAGCCAACACGGGAACCCCATAACCTACGAGCAGTACTTC.

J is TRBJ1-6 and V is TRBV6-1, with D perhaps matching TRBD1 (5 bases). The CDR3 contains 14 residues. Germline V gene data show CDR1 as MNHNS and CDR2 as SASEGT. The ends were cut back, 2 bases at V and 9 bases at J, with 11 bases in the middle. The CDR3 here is CASSERRDVSPLHF. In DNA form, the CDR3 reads TGTGCCAGCAGTGAAAGGCGGGACGTTTCACCCCTCCACTTT.

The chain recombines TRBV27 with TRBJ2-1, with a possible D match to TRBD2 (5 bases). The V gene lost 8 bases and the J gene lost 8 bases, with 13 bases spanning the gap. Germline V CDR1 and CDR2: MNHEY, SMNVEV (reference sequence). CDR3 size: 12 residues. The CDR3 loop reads CASGREAHEQFF. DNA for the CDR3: TGTGCCAGCGGGAGAGAGGCGCATGAGCAGTTCTTC.

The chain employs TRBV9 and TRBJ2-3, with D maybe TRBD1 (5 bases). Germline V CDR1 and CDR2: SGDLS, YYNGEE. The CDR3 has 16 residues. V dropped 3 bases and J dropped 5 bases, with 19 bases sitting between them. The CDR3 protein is CASSAFAGLVGDTQYF. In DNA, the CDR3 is TGTGCCAGCAGCGCTTTCGCAGGGTTGGTTGGAGATACGCAGTATTTT. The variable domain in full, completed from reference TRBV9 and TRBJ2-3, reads DSGVTQTPKHLITATGQRVTLRCSPRSGDLSVYWYQQSLDQGLQFLIQYYNGEERAKGNILERFSAQQFPDLHSELNLSSLELGDSALYFCASSAFAGLVGDTQYFGPGTRLTVL.

In DNA form, the CDR3 reads TGTGCCAGCAGCTCCCAGTCCGGGACTAGCGGGGTACATTACAATGAGCAGTTCTTC. Amino acids: CASSSQSGTSGVHYNEQFF. V and J are TRBV9 and TRBJ2-1; 13 bases fit TRBD2. CDR1 SGDLS and CDR2 YYNGEE come from the germline V gene. The CDR3 runs to 19 residues. Trimming at V came to 4 bases and at J to 4 bases, leaving 14 bases not matched to a gene.

CDR3 loop: CAISAFGPDTNEQFF. The CDR3 region has the DNA TGTGCCATCAGTGCTTTTGGGCCCGACACCAATGAGCAGTTCTTC. The chain joins TRBV10-3 to TRBJ2-1; D gene unclear. The length of the CDR3 is 15 residues. The germline gives CDR1 ENHRY, CDR2 SYGVKD. Trimming took 4 bases from V and 6 from J, leaving 16 bases between them.

Here the CDR3 reads CASSSGTGGENIQYF. The CDR3 nucleotides are TGTGCCAGTAGTAGCGGGACAGGGGGGGAAAACATTCAGTACTTC. V gene TRBV19 combines with J gene TRBJ2-4; 11 bases are a match to TRBD1. Losses at the gene ends were 4 bases for V and 5 bases for J; bases not matched to a gene: 4. CDR1 and CDR2 from the germline V gene are LNHDA and SQIVND (reference sequence). This CDR3 comprises 15 residues.

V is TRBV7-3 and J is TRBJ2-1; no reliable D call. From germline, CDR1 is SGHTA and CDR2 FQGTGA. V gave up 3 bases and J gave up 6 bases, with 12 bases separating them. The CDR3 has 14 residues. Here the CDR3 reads CASSFEARGNEQFF. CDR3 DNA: TGTGCCAGCAGCTTTGAGGCTAGAGGCAATGAGCAGTTCTTC.

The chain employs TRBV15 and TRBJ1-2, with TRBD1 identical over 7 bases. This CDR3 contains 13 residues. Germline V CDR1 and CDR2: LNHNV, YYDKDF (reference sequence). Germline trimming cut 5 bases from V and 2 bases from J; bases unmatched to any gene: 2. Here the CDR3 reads CATSPTGNYGYTF. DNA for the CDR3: TGTGCCACCAGCCCGACAGGGAACTATGGCTACACCTTC.

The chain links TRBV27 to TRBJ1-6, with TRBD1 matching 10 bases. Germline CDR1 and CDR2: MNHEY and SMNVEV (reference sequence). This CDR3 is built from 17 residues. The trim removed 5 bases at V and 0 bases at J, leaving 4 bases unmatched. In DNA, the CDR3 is TGTGCCAGCAGTGGTCGGACAGGGGGCTCCTATAATTCACCCCTCCACTTT. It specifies CASSGRTGGSYNSPLHF.

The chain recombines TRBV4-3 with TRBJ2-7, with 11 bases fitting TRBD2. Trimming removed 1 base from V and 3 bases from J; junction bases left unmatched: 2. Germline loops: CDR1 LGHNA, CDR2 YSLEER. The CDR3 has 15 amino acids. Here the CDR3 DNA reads TGCGCCAGCAGCCAAGGACTAGCGGGGAGCTACGAGCAGTACTTC. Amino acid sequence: CASSQGLAGSYEQYF.

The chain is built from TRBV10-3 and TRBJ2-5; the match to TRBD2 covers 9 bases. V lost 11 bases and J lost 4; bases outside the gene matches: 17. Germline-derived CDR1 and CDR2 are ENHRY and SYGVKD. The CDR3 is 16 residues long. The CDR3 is CALTMGASGIRETQYF. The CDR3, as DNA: TGTGCCCTTACCATGGGGGCTAGCGGGATTAGAGAGACCCAGTACTTC.

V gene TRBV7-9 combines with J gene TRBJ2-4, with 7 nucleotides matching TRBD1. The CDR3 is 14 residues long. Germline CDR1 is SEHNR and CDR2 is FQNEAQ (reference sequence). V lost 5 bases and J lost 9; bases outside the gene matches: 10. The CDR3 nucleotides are TGTGCCAGCAGCCTACAGGGGCTCTATGGCATTCAGTACTTC. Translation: CASSLQGLYGIQYF.

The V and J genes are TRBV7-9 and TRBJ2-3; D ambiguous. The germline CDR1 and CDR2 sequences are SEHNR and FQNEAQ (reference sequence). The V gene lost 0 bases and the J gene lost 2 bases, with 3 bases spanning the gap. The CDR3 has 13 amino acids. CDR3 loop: CASSLAITDTQYF. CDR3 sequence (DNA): TGTGCCAGCAGCTTAGCTATCACAGATACGCAGTATTTT. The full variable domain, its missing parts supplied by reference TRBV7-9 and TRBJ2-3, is DTGVSQNPRHKITKRGQNVTFRCDPISEHNRLYWYRQTLGQGPEFLTYFQNEAQLEKSRLLSDRFSAERPKGSFSTLEIQRTEQGDSAMYLCASSLAITDTQYFGPGTRLTVL.

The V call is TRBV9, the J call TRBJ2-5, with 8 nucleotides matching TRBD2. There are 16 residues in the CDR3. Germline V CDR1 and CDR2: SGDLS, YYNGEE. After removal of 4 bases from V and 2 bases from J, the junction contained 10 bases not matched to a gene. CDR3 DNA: TGTGCCAGCAGCCCCGGAAGCGGGAGTGGGCAAGAGACCCAGTACTTC. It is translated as CASSPGSGSGQETQYF.

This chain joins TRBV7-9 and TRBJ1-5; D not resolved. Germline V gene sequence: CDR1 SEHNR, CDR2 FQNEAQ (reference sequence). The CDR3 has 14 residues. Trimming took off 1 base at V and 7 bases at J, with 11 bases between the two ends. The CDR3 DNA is TGTGCCAGCAGCTTAGGGGTGTCGGGACAGCCCCAGCATTTT. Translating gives CASSLGVSGQPQHF. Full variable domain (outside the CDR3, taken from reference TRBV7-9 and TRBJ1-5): DTGVSQNPRHKITKRGQNVTFRCDPISEHNRLYWYRQTLGQGPEFLTYFQNEAQLEKSRLLSDRFSAERPKGSFSTLEIQRTEQGDSAMYLCASSLGVSGQPQHFGDGTRLSIL.